This note documents a single TCR beta chain sequence. Antigen: not known. This entry belongs to a study of T cell responses to AZD1222 COVID-19 vaccine. Findings of the study overall: Close to half of all spike-specific TCRs reportedly target regions of the variants that are unmutated. The study sampled repertoires only after the peak T cell response.

V was clipped by 8 bases and J by 1 base, with 11 bases between them. From germline, CDR1 is SNHLY and CDR2 FYNNEI. This CDR3 has 13 residues. Clones were read by immunoSEQ multiplex PCR, and TCRdb kept only the in-frame ones, dropping some. The repertoire includes some 130,000 clones, about 80% of them detected once, and 4.1% sits in the top ten. The rearrangement joins TRBV2 to TRBJ1-1; no firm D call. The receptor was isolated from an adult in good health. The sample here was peripheral blood, taken on day 0 of AZD1222 vaccination. The CDR3 nucleotides are TGTGCCAGCTTCTGGTACCAGAACACTGAAGCTTTCTTT. As protein: CASFWYQNTEAFF.